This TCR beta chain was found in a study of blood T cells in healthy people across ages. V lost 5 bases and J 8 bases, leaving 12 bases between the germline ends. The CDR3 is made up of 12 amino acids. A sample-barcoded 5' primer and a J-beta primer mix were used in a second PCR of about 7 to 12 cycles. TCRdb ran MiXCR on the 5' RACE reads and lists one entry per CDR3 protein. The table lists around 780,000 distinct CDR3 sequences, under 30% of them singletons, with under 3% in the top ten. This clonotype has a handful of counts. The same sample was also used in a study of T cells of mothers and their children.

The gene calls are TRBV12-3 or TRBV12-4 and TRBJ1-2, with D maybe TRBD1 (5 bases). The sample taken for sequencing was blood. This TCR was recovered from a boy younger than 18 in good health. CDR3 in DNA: TGTGCCAGCAGTCCTCGGGGACGGGGCTACACCTTC. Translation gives CASSPRGRGYTF.